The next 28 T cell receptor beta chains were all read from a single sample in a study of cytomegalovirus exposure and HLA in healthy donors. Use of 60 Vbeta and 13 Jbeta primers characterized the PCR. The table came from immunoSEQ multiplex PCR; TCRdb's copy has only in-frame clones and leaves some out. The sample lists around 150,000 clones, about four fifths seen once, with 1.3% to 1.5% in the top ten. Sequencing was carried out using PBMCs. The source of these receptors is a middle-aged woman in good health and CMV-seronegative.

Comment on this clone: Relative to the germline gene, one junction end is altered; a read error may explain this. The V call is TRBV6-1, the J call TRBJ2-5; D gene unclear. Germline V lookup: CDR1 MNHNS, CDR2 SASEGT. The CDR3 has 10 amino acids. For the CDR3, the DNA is TGTGCCAGCCGCCTAGAGTCCCAGTACTTC. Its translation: CASRLESQYF.

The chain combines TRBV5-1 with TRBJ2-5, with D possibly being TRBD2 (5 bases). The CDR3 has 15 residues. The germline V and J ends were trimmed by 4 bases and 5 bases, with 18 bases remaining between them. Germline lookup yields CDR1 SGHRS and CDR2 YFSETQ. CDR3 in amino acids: CASSPHGPGGETQYF. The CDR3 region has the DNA TGCGCCAGCAGCCCTCACGGGCCCGGCGGGGAGACCCAGTACTTC.

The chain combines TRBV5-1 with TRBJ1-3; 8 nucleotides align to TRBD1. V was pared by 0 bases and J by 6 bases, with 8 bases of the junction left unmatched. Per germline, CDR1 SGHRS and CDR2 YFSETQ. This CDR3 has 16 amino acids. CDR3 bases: TGCGCCAGCAGCTTGGCCAGGACAGGGAAGCAAAACACCATATATTTT. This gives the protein CASSLARTGKQNTIYF.

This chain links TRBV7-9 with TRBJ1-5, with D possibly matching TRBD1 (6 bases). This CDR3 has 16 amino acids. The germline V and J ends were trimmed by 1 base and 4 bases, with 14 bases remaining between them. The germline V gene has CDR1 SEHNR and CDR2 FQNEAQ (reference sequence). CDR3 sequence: CASSLGGVRGNQPQHF. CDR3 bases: TGTGCCAGCAGCTTAGGAGGTGTCAGGGGTAATCAGCCCCAGCATTTT.

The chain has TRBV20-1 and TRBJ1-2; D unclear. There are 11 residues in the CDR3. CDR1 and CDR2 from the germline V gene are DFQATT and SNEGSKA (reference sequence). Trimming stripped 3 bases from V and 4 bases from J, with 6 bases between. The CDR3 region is CSARKSYGYTF. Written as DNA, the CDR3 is TGCAGTGCTAGGAAGAGCTATGGCTACACCTTC.

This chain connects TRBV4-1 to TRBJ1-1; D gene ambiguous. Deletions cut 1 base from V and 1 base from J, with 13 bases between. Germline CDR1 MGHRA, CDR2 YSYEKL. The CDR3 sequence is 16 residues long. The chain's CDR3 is CASSQVRVRGNTEAFF. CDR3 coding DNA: TGCGCCAGCAGCCAAGTAAGGGTTCGGGGGAACACTGAAGCTTTCTTT.

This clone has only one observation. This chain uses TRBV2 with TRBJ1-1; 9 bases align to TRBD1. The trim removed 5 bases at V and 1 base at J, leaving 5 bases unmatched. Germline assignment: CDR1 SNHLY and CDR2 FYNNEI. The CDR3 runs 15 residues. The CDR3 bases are TGTGCCAGCAGTTGGACAGGGGTCGAGAACACTGAAGCTTTCTTT. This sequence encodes CASSWTGVENTEAFF.

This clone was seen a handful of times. CDR3 residues: CASSLNGLYNEQFF. In DNA form, the CDR3 reads TGTGCCAGCAGCTTAAACGGACTTTACAATGAGCAGTTCTTC. The J gene is TRBJ2-1, the V gene TRBV7-3, with D possibly matching TRBD2 (5 bases). V was shortened by 1 base and J by 4 bases, with 8 bases between the two germline ends. The CDR3 sequence is 14 residues long. CDR1 SGHTA and CDR2 FQGTGA come from the germline V gene.

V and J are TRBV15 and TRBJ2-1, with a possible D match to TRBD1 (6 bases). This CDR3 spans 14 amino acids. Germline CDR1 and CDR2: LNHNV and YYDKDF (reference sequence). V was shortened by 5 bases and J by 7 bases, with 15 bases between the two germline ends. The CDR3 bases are TGTGCCACCAGCGGGGGCCGAGATCCAAATGAGCAGTTCTTC. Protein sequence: CATSGGRDPNEQFF.

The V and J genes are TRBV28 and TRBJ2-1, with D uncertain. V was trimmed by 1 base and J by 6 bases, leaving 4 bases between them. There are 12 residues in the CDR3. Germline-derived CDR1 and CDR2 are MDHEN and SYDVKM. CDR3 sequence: CASSLSSNEQFF. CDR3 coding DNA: TGTGCCAGCAGTTTATCCAGCAATGAGCAGTTCTTC.

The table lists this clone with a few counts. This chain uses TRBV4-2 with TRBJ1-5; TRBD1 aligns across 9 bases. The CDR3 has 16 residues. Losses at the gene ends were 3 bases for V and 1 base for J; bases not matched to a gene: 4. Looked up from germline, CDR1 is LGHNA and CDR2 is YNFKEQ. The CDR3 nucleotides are TGTGCCAGCAGCCACCAACAGGGGGCGAGCAATCAGCCCCAGCATTTT. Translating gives CASSHQQGASNQPQHF.

CDR3 nucleotide sequence: TGTGCCAGCAGCCACGGCAGGGGTTACGAGCAGTACTTC. It encodes CASSHGRGYEQYF. The chain carries TRBV14 and TRBJ2-7; TRBD1 is a possible D gene (6 bases). Germline V gives CDR1 SGHDN, CDR2 FVKESK. V lost 3 bases to trimming and J lost 4 bases, with 10 bases between them. The CDR3 has 13 residues.

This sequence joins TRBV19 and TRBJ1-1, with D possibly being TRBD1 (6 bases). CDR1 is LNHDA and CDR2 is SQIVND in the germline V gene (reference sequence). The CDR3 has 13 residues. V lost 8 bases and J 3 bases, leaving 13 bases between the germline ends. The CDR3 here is CASAGVWDTEAFF. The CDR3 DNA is TGTGCCAGTGCAGGGGTATGGGACACTGAAGCTTTCTTT.

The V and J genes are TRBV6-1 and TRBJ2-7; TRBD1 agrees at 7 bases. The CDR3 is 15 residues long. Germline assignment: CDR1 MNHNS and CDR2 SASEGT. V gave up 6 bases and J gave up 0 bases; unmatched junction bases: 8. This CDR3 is CASSAQGLSSYEQYF. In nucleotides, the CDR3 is TGTGCCAGCAGCGCACAGGGGTTGAGCTCCTACGAGCAGTACTTC.

The CDR3 here is CASSLGAGVNYGYTF. CDR3 DNA: TGCGCCAGCAGCTTGGGAGCGGGGGTGAACTATGGCTACACCTTC. The chain uses TRBV5-1 and TRBJ1-2; D may be TRBD1 (5 bases). This CDR3 spans 15 amino acids. Germline CDR1 reads SGHRS; CDR2 reads YFSETQ. V shed 0 bases and J shed 2 bases, with 11 bases lying between them. The complete variable domain, with remaining parts taken from reference TRBV5-1 and TRBJ1-2, reads KAGVTQTPRYLIKTRGQQVTLSCSPISGHRSVSWYQQTPGQGLQFLFEYFSETQRNKGNFPGRFSGRQFSNSRSEMNVSTLELGDSALYLCASSLGAGVNYGYTFGSGTRLTVV.

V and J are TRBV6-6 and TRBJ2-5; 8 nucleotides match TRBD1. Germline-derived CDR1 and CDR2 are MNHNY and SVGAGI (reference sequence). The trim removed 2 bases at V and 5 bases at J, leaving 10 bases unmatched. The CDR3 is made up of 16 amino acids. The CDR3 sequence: CASSYPMSGGRETQYF. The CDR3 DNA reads TGTGCCAGCAGTTACCCGATGTCAGGGGGCCGGGAGACCCAGTACTTC.

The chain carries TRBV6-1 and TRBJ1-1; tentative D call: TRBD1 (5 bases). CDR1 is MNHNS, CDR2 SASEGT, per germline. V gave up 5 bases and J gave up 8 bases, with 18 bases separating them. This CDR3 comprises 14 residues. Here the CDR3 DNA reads TGTGCCAGCAGTCCCATGACATCGGGACTAGAAGCTTTCTTT. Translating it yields CASSPMTSGLEAFF.

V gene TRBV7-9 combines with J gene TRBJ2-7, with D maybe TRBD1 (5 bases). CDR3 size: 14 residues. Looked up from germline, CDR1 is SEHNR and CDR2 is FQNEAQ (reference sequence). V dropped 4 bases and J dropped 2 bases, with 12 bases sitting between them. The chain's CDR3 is CASSSWAGTYEQYF. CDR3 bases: TGTGCCAGCAGCTCATGGGCAGGGACCTACGAGCAGTACTTC.

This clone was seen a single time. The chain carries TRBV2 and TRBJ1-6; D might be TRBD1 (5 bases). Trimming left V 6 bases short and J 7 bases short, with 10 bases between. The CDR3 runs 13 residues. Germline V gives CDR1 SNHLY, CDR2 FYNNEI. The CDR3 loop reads CASSRQTNSPLHF. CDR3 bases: TGTGCCAGCAGCCGACAGACCAATTCACCCCTCCACTTT.

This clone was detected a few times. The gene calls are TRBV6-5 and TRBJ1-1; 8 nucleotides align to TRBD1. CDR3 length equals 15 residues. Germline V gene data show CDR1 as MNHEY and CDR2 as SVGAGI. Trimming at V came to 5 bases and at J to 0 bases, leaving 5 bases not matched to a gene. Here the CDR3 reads CASSSQGAMNTEAFF. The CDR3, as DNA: TGTGCCAGCAGTAGCCAGGGGGCGATGAACACTGAAGCTTTCTTT.

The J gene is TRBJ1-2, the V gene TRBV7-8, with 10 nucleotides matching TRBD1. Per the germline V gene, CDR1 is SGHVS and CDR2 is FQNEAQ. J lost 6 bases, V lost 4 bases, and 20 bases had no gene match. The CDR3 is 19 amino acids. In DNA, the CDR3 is TGTGCCAGCAGCTCAGGAGTGGGACAGGGGTCGGTCATTGTAAATGGCTACACCTTC. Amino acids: CASSSGVGQGSVIVNGYTF.

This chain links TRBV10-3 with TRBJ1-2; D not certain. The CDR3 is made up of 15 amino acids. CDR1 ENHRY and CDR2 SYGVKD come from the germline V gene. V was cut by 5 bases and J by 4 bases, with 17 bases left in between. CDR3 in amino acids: CAISQETELVYGYTF. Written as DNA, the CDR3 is TGTGCCATCAGTCAGGAAACAGAGCTCGTCTATGGCTACACCTTC.

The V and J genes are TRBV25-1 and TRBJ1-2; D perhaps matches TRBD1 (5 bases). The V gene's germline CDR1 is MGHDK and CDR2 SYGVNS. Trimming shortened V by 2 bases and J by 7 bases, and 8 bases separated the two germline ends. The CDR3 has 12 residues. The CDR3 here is CASSELGLGYTF. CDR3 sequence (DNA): TGTGCCAGCAGTGAACTGGGGCTTGGCTACACCTTC.

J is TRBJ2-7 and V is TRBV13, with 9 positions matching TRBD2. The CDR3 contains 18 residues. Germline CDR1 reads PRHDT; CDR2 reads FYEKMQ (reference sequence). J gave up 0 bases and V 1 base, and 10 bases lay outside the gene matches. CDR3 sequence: CASSLVRRGGLSSYEQYF. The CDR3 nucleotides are TGTGCCAGCAGCTTAGTACGGCGGGGGGGCCTCAGCTCCTACGAGCAGTACTTC.

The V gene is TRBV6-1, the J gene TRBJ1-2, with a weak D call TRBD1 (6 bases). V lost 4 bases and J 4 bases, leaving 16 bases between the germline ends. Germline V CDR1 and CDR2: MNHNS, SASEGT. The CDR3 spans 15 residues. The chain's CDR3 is CASSASQGSSYGYTF. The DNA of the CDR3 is TGTGCCAGCAGTGCCTCGCAGGGGAGTAGCTATGGCTACACCTTC.

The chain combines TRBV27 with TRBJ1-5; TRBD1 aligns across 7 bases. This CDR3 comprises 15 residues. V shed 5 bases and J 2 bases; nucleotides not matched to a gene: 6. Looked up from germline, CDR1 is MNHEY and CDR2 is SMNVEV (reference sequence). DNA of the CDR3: TGTGCCAGCAGTCCTATAGACAGGGGCAATCAGCCCCAGCATTTT. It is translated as CASSPIDRGNQPQHF.

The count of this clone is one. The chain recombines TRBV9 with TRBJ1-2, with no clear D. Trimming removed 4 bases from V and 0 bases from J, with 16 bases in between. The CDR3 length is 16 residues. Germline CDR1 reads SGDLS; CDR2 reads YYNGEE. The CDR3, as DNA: TGTGCCAGCAGCCCCGGGTCCCAACATGCTAACTATGGCTACACCTTC. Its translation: CASSPGSQHANYGYTF.

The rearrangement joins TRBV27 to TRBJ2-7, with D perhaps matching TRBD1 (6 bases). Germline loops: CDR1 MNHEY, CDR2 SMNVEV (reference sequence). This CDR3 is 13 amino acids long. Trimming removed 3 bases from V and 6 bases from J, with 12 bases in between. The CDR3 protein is CASSLRQGLEQYF. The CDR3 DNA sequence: TGTGCCAGCAGTTTGCGGCAGGGGCTCGAGCAGTACTTC.